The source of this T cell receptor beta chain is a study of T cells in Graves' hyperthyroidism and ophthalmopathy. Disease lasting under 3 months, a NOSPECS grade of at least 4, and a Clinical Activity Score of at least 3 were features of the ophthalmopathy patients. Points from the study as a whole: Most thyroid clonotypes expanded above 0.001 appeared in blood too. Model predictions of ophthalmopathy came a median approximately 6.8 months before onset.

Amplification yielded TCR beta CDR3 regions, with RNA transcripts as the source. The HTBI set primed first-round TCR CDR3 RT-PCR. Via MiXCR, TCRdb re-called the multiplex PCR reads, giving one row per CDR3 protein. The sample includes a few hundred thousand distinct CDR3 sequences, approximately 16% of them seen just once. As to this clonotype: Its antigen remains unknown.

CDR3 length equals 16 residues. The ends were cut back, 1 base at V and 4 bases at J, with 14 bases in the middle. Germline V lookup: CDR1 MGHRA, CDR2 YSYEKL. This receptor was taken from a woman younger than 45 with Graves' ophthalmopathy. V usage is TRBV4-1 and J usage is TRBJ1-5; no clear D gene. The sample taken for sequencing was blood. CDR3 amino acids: CASSQAADGVNQPQHF. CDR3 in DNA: TGCGCCAGCAGCCAAGCCGCGGACGGTGTAAATCAGCCCCAGCATTTT.